In its sample, the clone carrying this TCR beta chain was seen many times. The antigen remains unidentified. CDR3 length equals 13 residues. The germline gives CDR1 LGHDT, CDR2 YNNKEL (reference sequence). Trimming left V 3 bases short and J 4 bases short, with 9 bases between. These data originate in a study of blood T cells in healthy people across ages. Overall study results and limits: Investigators treated diversity estimates from one million T cells as underestimates.

A second PCR, run for 7 to 11 cycles, used a sample-barcoded 5' primer plus a J-beta primer mix. Each cDNA molecule, via a template-switch adaptor with 12 random nucleotides, was tagged. From the 5' RACE reads, TCRdb called clonotypes with MiXCR, one entry per CDR3 protein. The data contain 650,000 to 700,000 distinct CDR3 sequences, 32% of them seen just once; the ten biggest clones take up about 16%. The chain joins TRBV3-1 to TRBJ1-2, with a tentative D call TRBD1 (5 bases). The sequenced material came from blood. This clonotype originated in an elderly woman in good health. The CDR3 reads CASSQGPSYGYTF. Here the CDR3 DNA reads TGTGCCAGCAGCCAGGGGCCTAGCTATGGCTACACCTTC.